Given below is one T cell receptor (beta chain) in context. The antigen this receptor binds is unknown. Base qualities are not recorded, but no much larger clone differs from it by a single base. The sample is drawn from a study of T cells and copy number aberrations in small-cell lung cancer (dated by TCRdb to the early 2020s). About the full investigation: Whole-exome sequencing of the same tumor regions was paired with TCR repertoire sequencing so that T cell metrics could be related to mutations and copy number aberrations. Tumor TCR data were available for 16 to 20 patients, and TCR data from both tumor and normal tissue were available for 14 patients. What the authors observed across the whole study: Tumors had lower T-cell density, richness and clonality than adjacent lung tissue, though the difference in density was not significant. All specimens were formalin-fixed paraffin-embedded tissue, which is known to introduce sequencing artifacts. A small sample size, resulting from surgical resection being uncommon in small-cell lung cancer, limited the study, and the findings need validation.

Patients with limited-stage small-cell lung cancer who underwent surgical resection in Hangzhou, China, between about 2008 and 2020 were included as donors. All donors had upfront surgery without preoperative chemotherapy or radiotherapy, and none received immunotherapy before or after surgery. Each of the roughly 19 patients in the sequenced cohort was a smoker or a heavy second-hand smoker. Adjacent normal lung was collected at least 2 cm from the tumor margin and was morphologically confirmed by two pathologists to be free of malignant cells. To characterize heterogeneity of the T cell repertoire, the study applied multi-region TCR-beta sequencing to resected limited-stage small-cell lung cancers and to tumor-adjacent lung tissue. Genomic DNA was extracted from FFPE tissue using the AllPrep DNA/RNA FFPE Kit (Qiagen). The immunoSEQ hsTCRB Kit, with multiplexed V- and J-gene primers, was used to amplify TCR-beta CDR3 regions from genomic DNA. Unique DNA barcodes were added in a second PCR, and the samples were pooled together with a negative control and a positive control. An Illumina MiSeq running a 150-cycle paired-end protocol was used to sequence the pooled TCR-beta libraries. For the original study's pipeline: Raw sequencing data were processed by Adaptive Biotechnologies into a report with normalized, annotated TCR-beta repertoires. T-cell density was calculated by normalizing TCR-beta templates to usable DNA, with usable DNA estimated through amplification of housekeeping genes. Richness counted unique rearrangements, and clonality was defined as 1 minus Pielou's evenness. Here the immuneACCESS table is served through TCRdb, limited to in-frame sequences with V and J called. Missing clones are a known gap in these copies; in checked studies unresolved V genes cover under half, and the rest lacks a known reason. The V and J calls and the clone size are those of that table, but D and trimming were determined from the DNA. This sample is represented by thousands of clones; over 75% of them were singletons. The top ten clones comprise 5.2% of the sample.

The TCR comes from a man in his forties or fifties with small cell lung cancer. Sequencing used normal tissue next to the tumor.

The DNA reads TGTGCCAGCAGCTTAACTAGCGGGAGTCGCAATGAGCAGTTCTTC. This encodes CASSLTSGSRNEQFF. The chain was built from TRBV7-2 and TRBJ2-1, with 11 bases in between that match TRBD2. The germline V gene provides CDR1 SGHTA and CDR2 FQGNSA. From the cysteine up to the phenylalanine, the CDR3 has a length of 15 residues. Only the CDR3 DNA is retained, 45 bases long and in frame from the first base. V and J are trimmed by 2 bases and 6 bases, and the gene matches miss 3 bases of the junction.